A selection of T cell receptor beta chains follows, all from one sample in a study of human CD8 memory T cell subsets. TCRdb reworked the 5' RACE reads into one entry per CDR3 protein, no DNA. Here the sample table reports about 11,000 distinct CDR3 sequences. What was sequenced was CD8+ stem-like memory T cells (TSCM and TCM) sorted from PBMCs. These receptors were taken from a human donor in good health. CDR3s include the opening cysteine and the closing phenylalanine or tryptophan. Fields, in order: clone size, J gene, V gene, CDR3 protein. Expanded clones are given a class, and other clones once, few, many or no size at all.

>-|TRBJ2-7|TRBV13
CASSPGTGNYEQYF
>medium-sized|TRBJ2-1|TRBV29-1
CSVDLAGGRGNEQFF
>-|TRBJ2-7|TRBV6-1
CASSEGMGLGSYEQYF
>-|TRBJ2-6|TRBV2
CASSEALDRANFGANVLTF
>-|TRBJ2-7|TRBV7-2
CASSLAQYYEQYF
>-|TRBJ2-5|TRBV6-1
CASRGQLQETQYF
>-|TRBJ2-4|TRBV7-3
CASSLRSDDIQYF
>-|TRBJ1-6|TRBV7-9
CASSGWEGVNSPLHF
>medium-sized|TRBJ2-3|TRBV27
CASSLSGWGTDTQYF
>-|TRBJ2-7|TRBV28
CASSFTDYEQYF